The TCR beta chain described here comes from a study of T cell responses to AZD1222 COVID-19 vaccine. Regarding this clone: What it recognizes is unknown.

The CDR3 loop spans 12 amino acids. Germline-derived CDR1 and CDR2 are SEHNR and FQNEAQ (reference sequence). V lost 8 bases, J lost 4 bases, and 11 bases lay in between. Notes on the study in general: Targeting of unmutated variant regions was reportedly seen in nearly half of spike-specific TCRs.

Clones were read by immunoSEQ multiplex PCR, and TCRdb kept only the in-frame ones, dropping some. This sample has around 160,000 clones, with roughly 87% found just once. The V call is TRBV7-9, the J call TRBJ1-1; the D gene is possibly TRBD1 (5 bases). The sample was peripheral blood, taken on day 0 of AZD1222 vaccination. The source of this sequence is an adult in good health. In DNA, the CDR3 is TGTGCCAGCGCCGGCGGGGGCACTGAAGCTTTCTTT. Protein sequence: CASAGGGTEAFF.